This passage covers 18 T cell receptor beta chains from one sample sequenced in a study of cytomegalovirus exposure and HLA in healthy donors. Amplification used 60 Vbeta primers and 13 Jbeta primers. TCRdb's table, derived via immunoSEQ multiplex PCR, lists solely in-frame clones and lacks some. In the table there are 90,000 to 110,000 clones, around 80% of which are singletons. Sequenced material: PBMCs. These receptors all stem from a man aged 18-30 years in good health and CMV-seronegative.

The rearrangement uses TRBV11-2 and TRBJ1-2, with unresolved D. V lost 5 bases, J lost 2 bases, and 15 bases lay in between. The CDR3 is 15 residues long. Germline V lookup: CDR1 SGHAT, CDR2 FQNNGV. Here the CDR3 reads CASSTRLAANYGYTF. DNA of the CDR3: TGTGCCAGCAGCACCAGACTGGCGGCGAACTATGGCTACACCTTC.

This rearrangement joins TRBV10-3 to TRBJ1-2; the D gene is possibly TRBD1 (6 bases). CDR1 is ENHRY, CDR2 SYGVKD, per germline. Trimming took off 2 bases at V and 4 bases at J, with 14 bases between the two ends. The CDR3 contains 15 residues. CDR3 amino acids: CAISEPDTGRYGYTF. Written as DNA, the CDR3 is TGTGCCATCAGTGAGCCAGATACAGGGCGCTATGGCTACACCTTC.

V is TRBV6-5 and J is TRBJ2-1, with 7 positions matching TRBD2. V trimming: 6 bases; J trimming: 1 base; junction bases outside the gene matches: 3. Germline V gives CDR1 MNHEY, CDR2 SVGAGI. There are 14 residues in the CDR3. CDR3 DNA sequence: TGTGCCAGCAGATCTAGCGGTTCCTACAATGAGCAGTTCTTC. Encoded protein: CASRSSGSYNEQFF.

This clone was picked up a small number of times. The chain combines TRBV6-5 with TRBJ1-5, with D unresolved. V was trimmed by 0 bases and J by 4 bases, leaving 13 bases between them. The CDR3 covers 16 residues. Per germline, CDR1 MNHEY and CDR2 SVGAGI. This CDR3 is CASSYSIPQNNQPQHF. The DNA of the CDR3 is TGTGCCAGCAGTTACTCGATTCCTCAGAATAATCAGCCCCAGCATTTT.

The chain's CDR3 is CASSSSGSTEQFF. The CDR3 coding sequence is TGTGCCAGCAGTTCCAGCGGGAGTACTGAGCAGTTCTTC. The genes are TRBV6-5 and TRBJ2-1; 8 bases agree with TRBD2. The CDR3 loop spans 13 amino acids. Per germline, CDR1 MNHEY and CDR2 SVGAGI. Losses at the gene ends were 4 bases for V and 9 bases for J; bases not matched to a gene: 5.

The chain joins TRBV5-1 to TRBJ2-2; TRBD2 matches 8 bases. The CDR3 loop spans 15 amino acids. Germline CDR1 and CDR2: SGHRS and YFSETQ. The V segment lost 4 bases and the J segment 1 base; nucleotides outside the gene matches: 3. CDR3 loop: CASSISGKNTGELFF. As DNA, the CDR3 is TGCGCCAGCAGCATTAGCGGGAAGAACACCGGGGAGCTGTTTTTT.

The CDR3 spells CASRHDRGGQPQHF. CDR3 DNA: TGTGCCAGCAGACATGACAGGGGCGGACAGCCCCAGCATTTT. The chain carries TRBV6-5 and TRBJ1-5; 8 positions agree with TRBD1. The CDR3 contains 14 residues. Trimming removed 6 bases from V and 7 bases from J; junction bases left unmatched: 8. Germline V gene lookup returns CDR1 MNHEY and CDR2 SVGAGI.

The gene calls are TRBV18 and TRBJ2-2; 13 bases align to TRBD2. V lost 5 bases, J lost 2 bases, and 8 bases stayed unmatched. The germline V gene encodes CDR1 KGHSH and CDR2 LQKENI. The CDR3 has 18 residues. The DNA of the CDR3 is TGTGCCAGCTCAATAAGGGGACTAGCGGGAACCAACACCGGGGAGCTGTTTTTT. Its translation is CASSIRGLAGTNTGELFF.

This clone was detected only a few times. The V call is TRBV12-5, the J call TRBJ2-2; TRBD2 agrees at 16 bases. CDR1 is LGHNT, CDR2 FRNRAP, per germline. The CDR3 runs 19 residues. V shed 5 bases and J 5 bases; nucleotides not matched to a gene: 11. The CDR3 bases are TGTGCTAGTGGTCCTCCGGGACTAGCGGGAGGGCCGAGGACCGGGGAGCTGTTTTTT. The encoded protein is CASGPPGLAGGPRTGELFF.

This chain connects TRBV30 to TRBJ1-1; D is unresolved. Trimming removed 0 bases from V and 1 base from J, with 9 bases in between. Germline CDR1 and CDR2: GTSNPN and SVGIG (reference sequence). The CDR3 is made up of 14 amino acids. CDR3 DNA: TGTGCCTGGAGTGTACGGCGGTGGAACACTGAAGCTTTCTTT. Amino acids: CAWSVRRWNTEAFF.

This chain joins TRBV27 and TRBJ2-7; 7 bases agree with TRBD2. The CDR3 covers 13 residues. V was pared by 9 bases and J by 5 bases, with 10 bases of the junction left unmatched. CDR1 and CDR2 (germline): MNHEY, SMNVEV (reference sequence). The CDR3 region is CASGWWEGNEQYF. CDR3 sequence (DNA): TGTGCCAGTGGGTGGTGGGAGGGGAACGAGCAGTACTTC.

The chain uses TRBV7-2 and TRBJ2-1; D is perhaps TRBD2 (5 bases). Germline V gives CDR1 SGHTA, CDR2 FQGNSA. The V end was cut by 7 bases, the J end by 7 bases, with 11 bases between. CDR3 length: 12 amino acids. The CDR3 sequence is CASTHGGNEQFF. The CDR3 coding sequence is TGTGCCAGCACCCACGGCGGGAATGAGCAGTTCTTC. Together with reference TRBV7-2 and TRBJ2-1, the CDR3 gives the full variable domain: GAGVSQSPSNKVTEKGKDVELRCDPISGHTALYWYRQSLGQGLEFLIYFQGNSAPDKSGLPSDRFSAERTGGSVSTLTIQRTQQEDSAVYLCASTHGGNEQFFGPGTRLTVL.

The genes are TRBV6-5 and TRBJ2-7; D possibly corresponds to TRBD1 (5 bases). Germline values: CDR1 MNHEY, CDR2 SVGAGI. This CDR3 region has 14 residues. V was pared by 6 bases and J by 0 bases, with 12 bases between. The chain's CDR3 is CASRIGHISYEQYF. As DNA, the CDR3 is TGTGCCAGCAGGATAGGACACATCTCCTACGAGCAGTACTTC.

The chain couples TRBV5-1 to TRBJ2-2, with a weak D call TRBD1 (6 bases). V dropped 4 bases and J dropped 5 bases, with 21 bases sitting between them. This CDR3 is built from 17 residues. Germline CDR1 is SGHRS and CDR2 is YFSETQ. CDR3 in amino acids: CASSLRGSTGNTGELFF. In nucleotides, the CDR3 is TGCGCCAGCAGCCTGAGAGGATCGACAGGCAATACCGGGGAGCTGTTTTTT.

The CDR3 region has the DNA TGTGCCTGGAGTACCACAGGGTCGGGCTACGAGCAGTACTTC. This encodes CAWSTTGSGYEQYF. This chain connects TRBV30 to TRBJ2-5; TRBD1 might be the D (6 bases). Near its end, the DNA agrees better with TRBJ2-7, so the J call may be wrong. Looked up from germline, CDR1 is GTSNPN and CDR2 is SVGIG (reference sequence). The CDR3 runs 14 residues.

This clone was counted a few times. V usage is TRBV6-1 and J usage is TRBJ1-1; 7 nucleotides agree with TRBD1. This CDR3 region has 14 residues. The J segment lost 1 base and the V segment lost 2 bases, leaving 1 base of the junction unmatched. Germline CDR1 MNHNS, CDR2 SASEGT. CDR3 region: CASSENRGNTEAFF. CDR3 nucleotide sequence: TGTGCCAGCAGTGAAAACAGGGGGAACACTGAAGCTTTCTTT.

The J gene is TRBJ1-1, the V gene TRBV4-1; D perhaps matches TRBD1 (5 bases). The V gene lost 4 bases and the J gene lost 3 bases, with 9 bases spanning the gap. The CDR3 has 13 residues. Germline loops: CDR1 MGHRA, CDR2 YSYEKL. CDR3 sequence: CASSRQGDTEAFF. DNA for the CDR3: TGCGCCAGCAGCCGGCAAGGGGACACTGAAGCTTTCTTT.

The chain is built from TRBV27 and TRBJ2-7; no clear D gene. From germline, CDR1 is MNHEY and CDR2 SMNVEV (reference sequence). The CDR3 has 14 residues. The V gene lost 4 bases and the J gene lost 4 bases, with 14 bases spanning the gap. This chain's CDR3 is CASSSAPERYEQYF. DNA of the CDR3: TGTGCCAGCAGTTCCGCCCCTGAGAGATACGAGCAGTACTTC.